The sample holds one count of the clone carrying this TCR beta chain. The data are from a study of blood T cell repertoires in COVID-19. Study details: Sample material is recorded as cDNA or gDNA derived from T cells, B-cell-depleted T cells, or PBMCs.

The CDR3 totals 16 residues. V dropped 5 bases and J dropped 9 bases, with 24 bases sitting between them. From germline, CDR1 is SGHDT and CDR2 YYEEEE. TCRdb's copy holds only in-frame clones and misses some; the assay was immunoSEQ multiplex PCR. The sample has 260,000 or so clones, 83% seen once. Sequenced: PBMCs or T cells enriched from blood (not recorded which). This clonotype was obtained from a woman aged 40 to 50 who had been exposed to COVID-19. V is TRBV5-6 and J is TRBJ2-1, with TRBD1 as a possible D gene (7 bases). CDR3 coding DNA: TGTGCCAGCAGGGGGGCGGGGCAGGGCAGGGGGAGTGAGCAGTTCTTC. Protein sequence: CASRGAGQGRGSEQFF.